The 7 T cell receptor beta chains presented below share a single source sample, sequenced in a study of blood T cell repertoires in COVID-19. Clones were sequenced by immunoSEQ multiplex PCR, and TCRdb holds only the in-frame ones, with some missing. The data contain some 50,000 clones, roughly 89% of them singletons. Specimen: peripheral blood. The receptor set was obtained from a man aged 50-60 years with acute or convalescent COVID-19.

This chain joins TRBV11-2 and TRBJ1-6; maybe TRBD1 (6 bases). The CDR3 is made up of 17 amino acids. Per the germline V gene, CDR1 is SGHAT and CDR2 is FQNNGV. The V gene lost 1 base and the J gene lost 5 bases, with 15 bases spanning the gap. CDR3 in DNA: TGTGCCAGCAGCTTAGGGGACAAGGGGTGGAATAATTCACCCCTCCACTTT. Its protein is CASSLGDKGWNNSPLHF. Based on the CDR3 plus reference TRBV11-2 and TRBJ1-6, the full variable domain is EAGVAQSPRYKIIEKRQSVAFWCNPISGHATLYWYQQILGQGPKLLIQFQNNGVVDDSQLPKDRFSAERLKGVDSTLKIQPAKLEDSAVYLCASSLGDKGWNNSPLHFGNGTRLTVT.

This rearrangement joins TRBV28 to TRBJ1-5; D possibly corresponds to TRBD1 (5 bases). Trimming cost V 5 bases and J 3 bases, with 20 bases left between them. This CDR3 contains 17 residues. The germline V gene encodes CDR1 MDHEN and CDR2 SYDVKM. Written as DNA, the CDR3 is TGTGCCAGCAGTCCATTGCTGGGAGGGGAATACAATCAGCCCCAGCATTTT. It translates to CASSPLLGGEYNQPQHF.

In its sample, this clone ranks as medium-sized. The chain joins TRBV3-1 (or the pseudogene TRBV3-2) to TRBJ1-3; no reliable D call. CDR3 length equals 13 residues. Germline CDR1 reads LGHDT; CDR2 reads YNNKEL (reference sequence). Trimming cost V 4 bases and J 3 bases, with 7 bases left between them. For the CDR3, the DNA is TGTGCCAGCAGCCCCTCGGGTGGAAACACCATATATTTT. This codes for CASSPSGGNTIYF.

In this sample, this clone turned up once. In DNA form, the CDR3 reads TGTGCCAGCAGCTTGGGGGCAGGGCCCATCTATGGCTACACCTTC. This codes for CASSLGAGPIYGYTF. This rearrangement joins TRBV5-6 to TRBJ1-2, with a possible D match to TRBD1 (5 bases). Trimming took off 0 bases at V and 4 bases at J, with 13 bases between the two ends. The CDR3 is made up of 15 amino acids. Germline V gives CDR1 SGHDT, CDR2 YYEEEE.

The CDR3 spells CASSLGRLAYEQYF. The CDR3 DNA follows: TGTGCCAGCAGCCTCGGCCGCCTAGCCTACGAGCAGTACTTC. The gene calls are TRBV7-2 and TRBJ2-7; D unclear. Trimming left V 5 bases short and J 2 bases short, with 13 bases between. The germline V gene encodes CDR1 SGHTA and CDR2 FQGNSA. The CDR3 spans 14 residues.

The chain uses TRBV6-5 and TRBJ2-7, with D perhaps TRBD2 (6 bases). Germline V gives CDR1 MNHEY, CDR2 SVGAGI. The V end lost 4 bases, the J end lost 2 bases, and 15 bases lay between the germline ends. The CDR3 has 15 residues. The CDR3 DNA sequence: TGTGCCAGCAGTTCCCCCCGGGGGATAACCTACGAGCAGTACTTC. Translating it yields CASSSPRGITYEQYF.

The chain has TRBV5-5 and TRBJ2-5; D gene unclear. Germline V gives CDR1 SGHKS, CDR2 YYEKEE (reference sequence). V lost 0 bases, J lost 3 bases, and 9 bases lay in between. The CDR3 consists of 14 residues. CDR3 bases: TGTGCCAGCAGCTTGGCAGCGAACAAAGAGACCCAGTACTTC. Encoded protein: CASSLAANKETQYF.